This is a list of T cell receptor beta chains from one sample in a study of shared clonotypes between healthy human individuals. Clones were read by immunoSEQ multiplex PCR, and TCRdb kept only the in-frame ones, dropping some. This sample carries approximately 600,000 clones, roughly 95% of them seen once, and the ten largest clones take over 0.1%. The specimen sequenced was naive CD8+ T cells sorted from blood. These receptors were obtained from a woman aged 25 to 39 in good health. Each CDR3 is given with its conserved first and last residue. D genes are given only for firm matches. Clone size, where shown, is once, few, many, or a class for clones that have expanded.

clone size: -; V gene: TRBV10-3; J gene: TRBJ2-6; D gene: -; CDR3 DNA: TGTGCCATCAGTGAAAACATTAGAGGTTACGTCCTGACTTTC; CDR3 protein: CAISENIRGYVLTF
clone size: -; V gene: TRBV27; J gene: TRBJ1-1; D gene: TRBD1; CDR3 DNA: TGTGCCAGTTACGGACAGGGTGAAGCTTTCTTT; CDR3 protein: CASYGQGEAFF
clone size: -; V gene: TRBV19; J gene: TRBJ1-5; D gene: -; CDR3 DNA: TGTGCCAGTAGTATACACCAGACAGGTTTAGGTCAGCCCCAGCATTTT; CDR3 protein: CASSIHQTGLGQPQHF
clone size: -; V gene: TRBV15; J gene: TRBJ2-2; D gene: TRBD1; CDR3 DNA: TGTGCCACCAGCAGACCGGGACAGGGCATTTTCGGGGAGCTGTTTTTT; CDR3 protein: CATSRPGQGIFGELFF
clone size: -; V gene: TRBV5-4; J gene: TRBJ1-2; D gene: -; CDR3 DNA: TGTGCCAGCAGCTCCTACACTAACTATGGCTACACCTTC; CDR3 protein: CASSSYTNYGYTF
clone size: -; V gene: TRBV20-1; J gene: TRBJ2-5; D gene: TRBD2; CDR3 DNA: TGCAGTGCCCCCTGGGGGGGGACCCAGTACTTC; CDR3 protein: CSAPWGGTQYF
clone size: -; V gene: TRBV7-9; J gene: TRBJ2-1; D gene: TRBD2; CDR3 DNA: TGTGCCAGCAGCGGGCTAGCGGGGTCCTCCTCCTACAATGAGCAGTTCTTC; CDR3 protein: CASSGLAGSSSYNEQFF
clone size: -; V gene: TRBV5-5; J gene: TRBJ2-7; D gene: -; CDR3 DNA: TGTGCCAGCGGGAATAGCCCGGCCCCCTACGAGCAGTACTTC; CDR3 protein: CASGNSPAPYEQYF
clone size: once; V gene: TRBV28; J gene: TRBJ2-5; D gene: TRBD2; CDR3 DNA: TGTGCCAGCAGTTTAGCGGGAGGAGGGGAGACCCAGTACTTC; CDR3 protein: CASSLAGGGETQYF
clone size: -; V gene: TRBV19; J gene: TRBJ1-4; D gene: TRBD1; CDR3 DNA: TGTGCCAGTAGTCCCATGCAATCGGGACAGGGCGATGAAAAACTGTTTTTT; CDR3 protein: CASSPMQSGQGDEKLFF
clone size: -; V gene: TRBV5-6; J gene: TRBJ2-1; D gene: TRBD2; CDR3 DNA: TGTGCCAGCAGCGCGGGGGATGATGAGCAGTTCTTC; CDR3 protein: CASSAGDDEQFF
clone size: -; V gene: TRBV7-8; J gene: TRBJ2-1; D gene: TRBD2; CDR3 DNA: TGTGCCAGCAGGACTAAAACGGGACTAGAATACAATGAGCAGTTCTTC; CDR3 protein: CASRTKTGLEYNEQFF
clone size: -; V gene: TRBV27; J gene: TRBJ2-5; D gene: TRBD2; CDR3 DNA: TGTGCCAGCAGTTCCCATAGCGGGAGTCTCGAGACCCAGTACTTC; CDR3 protein: CASSSHSGSLETQYF
clone size: few; V gene: TRBV5-8; J gene: TRBJ1-1; D gene: -; CDR3 DNA: TGTGCCAGCAGCCGGGGACACCGTGGGGGGAACACTGAAGCTTTCTTT; CDR3 protein: CASSRGHRGGNTEAFF
clone size: -; V gene: TRBV9; J gene: TRBJ2-4; D gene: -; CDR3 DNA: TGTGCCAGCAGCGTAGCAGGTAGCGGTAACCCCAAAAACATTCAGTACTTC; CDR3 protein: CASSVAGSGNPKNIQYF
clone size: -; V gene: TRBV15; J gene: TRBJ2-4; D gene: TRBD1; CDR3 DNA: TGTGCCACCAGCAGCAGGACAGGGGAAAACATTCAGTACTTC; CDR3 protein: CATSSRTGENIQYF
clone size: once; V gene: TRBV9; J gene: TRBJ1-5; D gene: -; CDR3 DNA: TGTGCCAGCAGCGTAGGAATAGGACAGCCCCAGCATTTT; CDR3 protein: CASSVGIGQPQHF
clone size: -; V gene: TRBV27; J gene: TRBJ1-1; D gene: -; CDR3 DNA: TGTGCCAGCCGCCTCGGGACACTGAACACTGAAGCTTTCTTT; CDR3 protein: CASRLGTLNTEAFF
clone size: -; V gene: TRBV13; J gene: TRBJ1-2; D gene: -; CDR3 DNA: TGTGCCAGCAGCTACGCGCAGGAATTCTACTATGGCTACACCTTC; CDR3 protein: CASSYAQEFYYGYTF
clone size: -; V gene: TRBV29-1; J gene: TRBJ2-7; D gene: -; CDR3 DNA: TGCAGCGTTGAAGTCGGGGGGCGCCAATCCTACGAGCAGTACTTC; CDR3 protein: CSVEVGGRQSYEQYF
clone size: -; V gene: TRBV5-5; J gene: TRBJ2-5; D gene: -; CDR3 DNA: TGTGCCAGCAGCTTGTTGTTTGGGACCCAGTACTTC; CDR3 protein: CASSLLFGTQYF
clone size: -; V gene: TRBV30; J gene: TRBJ1-5; D gene: -; CDR3 DNA: TGTGCCTGGAGGGACCGGACTGATCAGCCCCAGCATTTT; CDR3 protein: CAWRDRTDQPQHF
clone size: -; V gene: TRBV4-1; J gene: TRBJ2-7; D gene: -; CDR3 DNA: TGCGCCAGCAGCCAACTAAACCGGGACTACGAGCAGTACTTC; CDR3 protein: CASSQLNRDYEQYF
clone size: -; V gene: TRBV5-6; J gene: TRBJ1-2; D gene: -; CDR3 DNA: TGTGCCAGCAGCTTATGGGACACTCCTAACTATGGCTACACCTTC; CDR3 protein: CASSLWDTPNYGYTF
clone size: -; V gene: TRBV13; J gene: TRBJ1-4; D gene: -; CDR3 DNA: TGTGCCAGCAGCCCCAGGGGATGGAGTGAAAAACTGTTTTTT; CDR3 protein: CASSPRGWSEKLFF
clone size: -; V gene: TRBV19; J gene: TRBJ2-3; D gene: TRBD1; CDR3 DNA: TGTGCCAGTAGCTTTATACCGGGACAGGGTGCTTTTTTGCCCACGGATACGCAGTATTTT; CDR3 protein: CASSFIPGQGAFLPTDTQYF
clone size: -; V gene: TRBV20-1; J gene: TRBJ1-2; D gene: -; CDR3 DNA: TGCAGTCCAAAGGGGCAGAGCTACACCTTC; CDR3 protein: CSPKGQSYTF
clone size: -; V gene: TRBV5-6; J gene: TRBJ2-1; D gene: TRBD2; CDR3 DNA: TGTGCCAGCAGCTTCGAGACTAGCGGGAGGGTGGAGCAGTTCTTC; CDR3 protein: CASSFETSGRVEQFF
clone size: once; V gene: TRBV7-2; J gene: TRBJ1-1; D gene: -; CDR3 DNA: TGTGCCATCGAACTGGGGGCCCCTGAAGCTTTCTTT; CDR3 protein: CAIELGAPEAFF
clone size: -; V gene: TRBV11-2; J gene: TRBJ2-7; D gene: -; CDR3 DNA: TGTGCCAGCAGCTTAGCTGCCAGGGCTTACGAGCAGTACTTC; CDR3 protein: CASSLAARAYEQYF
clone size: -; V gene: TRBV28; J gene: TRBJ1-1; D gene: -; CDR3 DNA: TGTGCCAGCAGTTTAGCCCCCCTGACCGACACTGAAGCTTTCTTT; CDR3 protein: CASSLAPLTDTEAFF
clone size: -; V gene: TRBV28; J gene: TRBJ2-7; D gene: -; CDR3 DNA: TGTGCCAGCAGCCCCGCGGTAGCGGTAGAGCAGTACTTC; CDR3 protein: CASSPAVAVEQYF
clone size: -; V gene: TRBV6-1; J gene: TRBJ2-7; D gene: TRBD2; CDR3 DNA: TGTGCCAGCAGTGAAGGCATAGCGGGGCCTACCTACGAGCAGTACTTC; CDR3 protein: CASSEGIAGPTYEQYF
clone size: -; V gene: TRBV7-9; J gene: TRBJ2-5; D gene: -; CDR3 DNA: TGTGCCAGCAGCTTAGTAGCGTCCCAAGAGACCCAGTACTTC; CDR3 protein: CASSLVASQETQYF
clone size: -; V gene: TRBV9; J gene: TRBJ2-2; D gene: -; CDR3 DNA: TGTGCCAGCAGCGTAGCCGGGGGCGCGGGCACCGGGGAGCTGTTTTTT; CDR3 protein: CASSVAGGAGTGELFF
clone size: once; V gene: TRBV28; J gene: TRBJ1-1; D gene: -; CDR3 DNA: TGTGCCAGCCGACTCGGCCCTGAAGCTTTCTTT; CDR3 protein: CASRLGPEAFF
clone size: once; V gene: TRBV10-3; J gene: TRBJ2-7; D gene: TRBD2; CDR3 DNA: TGTGCCATCAGTGAGTCGGGGACTAGCCACGAGCAGTACTTC; CDR3 protein: CAISESGTSHEQYF
clone size: -; V gene: TRBV28; J gene: TRBJ2-2; D gene: -; CDR3 DNA: TGTGCCAGCAGCCAAGTCGGGGGTAACGGGGAGCTGTTTTTT; CDR3 protein: CASSQVGGNGELFF
clone size: few; V gene: TRBV19; J gene: TRBJ1-1; D gene: -; CDR3 DNA: TGTGCCAGTGCGGGTCTTACGAACACTGAAGCTTTCTTT; CDR3 protein: CASAGLTNTEAFF
clone size: once; V gene: TRBV29-1; J gene: TRBJ1-2; D gene: TRBD1; CDR3 DNA: TGCAGCGTTCCTCAGGGGGCCTATGGCTACACCTTC; CDR3 protein: CSVPQGAYGYTF
clone size: -; V gene: TRBV28; J gene: TRBJ2-7; D gene: -; CDR3 DNA: TGTGCCAGCAGTTTAGGGGGGTGGAACGAGCAGTACTTC; CDR3 protein: CASSLGGWNEQYF
clone size: -; V gene: TRBV6-1; J gene: TRBJ2-7; D gene: TRBD2; CDR3 DNA: TGTGCCAGCAGTTGGACTAGCGGGAAGGGCTACGAGCAGTACTTC; CDR3 protein: CASSWTSGKGYEQYF
clone size: -; V gene: TRBV18; J gene: TRBJ1-1; D gene: -; CDR3 DNA: TGTGCCAGCTCACTTGGAGGGCTCGCTGAAGCTTTCTTT; CDR3 protein: CASSLGGLAEAFF
clone size: -; V gene: TRBV18; J gene: TRBJ1-3; D gene: -; CDR3 DNA: TGTGCCAGCTCACCGAACAAAGGGGCGAGCTCTGGAAACACCATATATTTT; CDR3 protein: CASSPNKGASSGNTIYF
clone size: -; V gene: TRBV7-7; J gene: TRBJ2-2; D gene: TRBD2; CDR3 DNA: TGTGCCAGCAGCTTAGCGTTCCGGGAGGGCTACACCGGGGAGCTGTTTTTT; CDR3 protein: CASSLAFREGYTGELFF
clone size: -; V gene: TRBV5-5; J gene: TRBJ2-7; D gene: TRBD1; CDR3 DNA: TGTGCCAGCAGCTTGAGCACGGCAGGGGGCTTCCACGAGCAGTACTTC; CDR3 protein: CASSLSTAGGFHEQYF
clone size: -; V gene: TRBV27; J gene: TRBJ2-2; D gene: -; CDR3 DNA: TGTGCCAGCAGTCTCCAGACCCCGGGATCTAACAGGGAGCTGTTTTTT; CDR3 protein: CASSLQTPGSNRELFF
clone size: -; V gene: TRBV21-1; J gene: TRBJ2-1; D gene: -; CDR3 DNA: TGTGCCAGCAGCAAATCGGGTAGCGGGAGGAATGCTGAGCAGTTCTTC; CDR3 protein: CASSKSGSGRNAEQFF
clone size: once; V gene: TRBV6-6; J gene: TRBJ1-2; D gene: TRBD1; CDR3 DNA: TGTGCCAGCAGTTACACCGGGGACAGCTATGGCTACACCTTC; CDR3 protein: CASSYTGDSYGYTF
clone size: -; V gene: TRBV14; J gene: TRBJ1-1; D gene: -; CDR3 DNA: TGTGCCAGCAGCCAAGGGGCAGCCTTCCCTGAAGCTTTCTTT; CDR3 protein: CASSQGAAFPEAFF
clone size: -; V gene: TRBV4-2; J gene: TRBJ2-2; D gene: TRBD2; CDR3 DNA: TGTGCCAGCAGCCCCGGACTAGCGGGAGGGCCTGGGGAGCTGTTTTTT; CDR3 protein: CASSPGLAGGPGELFF
clone size: -; V gene: TRBV5-4; J gene: TRBJ2-7; D gene: -; CDR3 DNA: TGTGCCAGCAGCATCCGGGACGGAGGCTACGAGCAGTACTTC; CDR3 protein: CASSIRDGGYEQYF
clone size: -; V gene: TRBV10-2; J gene: TRBJ2-7; D gene: TRBD2; CDR3 DNA: TGCGCCAGCAGTGAGTCGTGGTTGGCTAGCGGGAGGGACGAGCAGTACTTC; CDR3 protein: CASSESWLASGRDEQYF
clone size: once; V gene: TRBV19; J gene: TRBJ1-5; D gene: -; CDR3 DNA: TGTGCCAGTAGTATCAGGGACCGAAATCAGCCCCAGCATTTT; CDR3 protein: CASSIRDRNQPQHF
clone size: -; V gene: TRBV19; J gene: TRBJ2-1; D gene: TRBD2; CDR3 DNA: TGTGCCAGTAGTATAAATCTAGCGGGGCCATACAATGAGCAGTTCTTC; CDR3 protein: CASSINLAGPYNEQFF
clone size: -; V gene: TRBV13; J gene: TRBJ2-7; D gene: TRBD2; CDR3 DNA: TGTGCCAGCAGCTCCGGACTAGCGGTTAACTACGAGCAGTACTTC; CDR3 protein: CASSSGLAVNYEQYF
clone size: -; V gene: TRBV7-8; J gene: TRBJ1-1; D gene: -; CDR3 DNA: TGTGCCAGCAGCTTTGGACGGATGAACACTGAAGCTTTCTTT; CDR3 protein: CASSFGRMNTEAFF
clone size: -; V gene: TRBV28; J gene: TRBJ1-1; D gene: -; CDR3 DNA: TGTGCCAGCAGTTTCCTACCAACTGGGGCCCCTGAAGCTTTCTTT; CDR3 protein: CASSFLPTGAPEAFF
clone size: -; V gene: TRBV29-1; J gene: TRBJ2-1; D gene: TRBD2; CDR3 DNA: TGCAGCGTTCAACCCTGGACTAGCGGGAGTGGGAATGAGCAGTTCTTC; CDR3 protein: CSVQPWTSGSGNEQFF